This section outlines one T cell receptor beta chain sequence together with its context. Its antigen is currently unknown. These data are taken from a study of cytotoxic CD8 clonotypes in ibrutinib-treated CLL. Study context: Treatment had run for a median about 12 months, range 6 to 36, when response samples were taken.

The CDR3 extends over 16 amino acids. V was clipped by 2 bases and J by 4 bases; unmatched bases: 8. Germline V CDR1 and CDR2: GTSNPN, SVGIG (reference sequence). The planned depth of sequencing spanned 1 in 200,000 to 1 in 1 million T cells. Clones were read by immunoSEQ multiplex PCR, and TCRdb kept only the in-frame ones, dropping some. The sample consists of 150,000 or so clones, more than 70% of them appearing once. Study conclusions and caveats: Clonality correlated strongly with circulating CD8+ T cells and exceeded age-matched healthy donors at baseline.

PBMCs that had been cryopreserved were the source of 1.5 to 2.5 micrograms of genomic DNA for TCR beta libraries. The chain joins TRBV30 to TRBJ2-5; 12 bases fit TRBD2. The specimen comprised PBMCs, sampled at disease progression, from a patient treated with ibrutinib. The sequence was collected from a human donor with chronic lymphocytic leukemia. The CDR3 region is CAWSLSSGRARETQYF. The CDR3 DNA sequence: TGTGCCTGGAGTTTGTCTAGCGGGAGGGCCCGAGAGACCCAGTACTTC.